One and the same sample provided the 3 T cell receptor beta chains below, sequenced in a study of blood T cell repertoires in COVID-19 (TCRdb year 2020). The library relied on the immunoSEQ multiplex PCR assay. The table was pulled from immuneACCESS by TCRdb, which kept in-frame rearrangements only. Such tables lose some clones; where checked, under half of the loss comes from unresolved V genes, and the rest has no known cause. The sample table lists approximately 220,000 clones, about 83% of them with a count of one. The top ten constitute about 2.3% of the sample. Sequencing used peripheral blood. These receptors came from a middle-aged woman with active or convalescent COVID-19.

J is TRBJ2-1 and V is TRBV29-1; TRBD2 is a possible D gene (6 bases). The CDR3 has 12 amino acids. The germline CDR1 and CDR2 sequences are SQVTM and ANQGSEA. V lost 7 bases to trimming and J lost 4 bases, with 11 bases between them. Here the CDR3 DNA reads TGCAGCGGAGAGCGGGTTTACAATGAGCAGTTCTTC. This sequence encodes CSGERVYNEQFF.

V is TRBV7-9 and J is TRBJ1-2, with TRBD1 matching over 10 bases. The V and J ends lost 5 bases and 1 base, in that order; junction bases with no gene match: 7. The germline V gene has CDR1 SEHNR and CDR2 FQNEAQ (reference sequence). The CDR3 totals 16 residues. CDR3 residues: CASSRLWDRGNYGYTF. In DNA, the CDR3 is TGTGCCAGCAGCCGACTTTGGGACAGGGGTAACTATGGCTACACCTTC.

A word on this clone: The same CDR3 also results from other DNA sequences found in this sample. The chain carries TRBV7-3 and TRBJ1-1, with a tentative D call TRBD1 (6 bases). Trimming shortened V by 5 bases and J by 1 base, and 8 bases separated the two germline ends. CDR3 length: 13 amino acids. The germline CDR1 and CDR2 sequences are SGHTA and FQGTGA. The CDR3 protein is CASSPTGNTEAFF. The CDR3 nucleotides are TGTGCCAGCAGCCCGACAGGGAACACTGAAGCTTTCTTT.